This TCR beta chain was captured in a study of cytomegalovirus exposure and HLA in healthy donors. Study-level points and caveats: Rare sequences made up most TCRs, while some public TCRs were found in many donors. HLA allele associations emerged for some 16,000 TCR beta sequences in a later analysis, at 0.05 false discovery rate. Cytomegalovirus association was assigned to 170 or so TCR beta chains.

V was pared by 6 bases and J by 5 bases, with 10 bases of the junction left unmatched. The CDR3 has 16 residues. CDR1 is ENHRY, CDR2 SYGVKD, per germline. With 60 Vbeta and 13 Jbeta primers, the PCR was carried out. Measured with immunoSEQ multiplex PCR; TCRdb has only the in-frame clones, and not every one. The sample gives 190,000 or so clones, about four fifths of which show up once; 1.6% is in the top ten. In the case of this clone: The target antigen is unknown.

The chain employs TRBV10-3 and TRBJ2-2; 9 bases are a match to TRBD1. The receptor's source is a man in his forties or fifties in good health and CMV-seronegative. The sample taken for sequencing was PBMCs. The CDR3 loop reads CAIRGTGTGYTGELFF. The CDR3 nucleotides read TGTGCCATCAGGGGAACCGGGACAGGGTATACCGGGGAGCTGTTTTTT.